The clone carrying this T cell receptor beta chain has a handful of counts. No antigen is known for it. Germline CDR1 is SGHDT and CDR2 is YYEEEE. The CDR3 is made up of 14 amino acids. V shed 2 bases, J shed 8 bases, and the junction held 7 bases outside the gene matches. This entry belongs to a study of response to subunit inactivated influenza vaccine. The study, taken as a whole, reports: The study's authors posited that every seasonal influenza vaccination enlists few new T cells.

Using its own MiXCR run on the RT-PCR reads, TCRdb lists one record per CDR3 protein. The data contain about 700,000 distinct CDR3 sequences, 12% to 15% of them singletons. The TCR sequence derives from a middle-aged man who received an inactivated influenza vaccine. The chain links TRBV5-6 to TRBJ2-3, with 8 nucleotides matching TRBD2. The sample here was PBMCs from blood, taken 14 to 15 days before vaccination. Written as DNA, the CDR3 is TGTGCCAGCAGCTTAAGCGGGAGAAGCGTTACGCAGTATTTT. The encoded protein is CASSLSGRSVTQYF.